One sample yielded the 17 T cell receptor beta chains listed below, sequenced in a study of blood T cell repertoires in COVID-19. Assay used: immunoSEQ multiplex PCR; TCRdb lists only in-frame clones, some missing. The data show tens of thousands of clones, more than 70% seen once. Sequencing used PBMCs or T cells enriched from blood (not recorded which). These receptors were collected from a woman in her 40s who had recovered from COVID-19.

This chain connects TRBV6-5 to TRBJ2-7; no reliable D call. V dropped 2 bases and J dropped 5 bases, with 13 bases sitting between them. Germline-derived CDR1 and CDR2 are MNHEY and SVGAGI. The CDR3 totals 14 residues. Written as DNA, the CDR3 is TGTGCCAGCAGTTACACCCATCCCACTAACGAGCAGTACTTC. Translation: CASSYTHPTNEQYF.

This clone was found once. The chain recombines TRBV5-1 with TRBJ2-2, with 8 bases lining up with TRBD2. The V segment lost 2 bases and the J segment 8 bases; nucleotides outside the gene matches: 11. The CDR3 is 16 residues long. Per germline, CDR1 SGHRS and CDR2 YFSETQ. Written as DNA, the CDR3 is TGCGCCAGCAGCTTTTTGCGGGGGGCTCTAGGAGGGGAGCTGTTTTTT. Amino acid sequence: CASSFLRGALGGELFF.

This chain joins TRBV6-5 and TRBJ1-1, with a possible D match to TRBD1 (6 bases). This CDR3 region has 14 residues. Trimming cost V 6 bases and J 6 bases, with 17 bases left between them. Germline CDR1 reads MNHEY; CDR2 reads SVGAGI. CDR3 residues: CASSRQEPRAEAFF. The CDR3 DNA sequence: TGTGCCAGCAGCAGACAGGAACCTAGGGCTGAAGCTTTCTTT.

V gene TRBV11-2 combines with J gene TRBJ1-4; D perhaps matches TRBD1 (6 bases). The V gene lost 5 bases and the J gene lost 7 bases, with 14 bases spanning the gap. Germline loops: CDR1 SGHAT, CDR2 FQNNGV. There are 14 residues in the CDR3. For the CDR3, the DNA is TGTGCCAGCAGCCGCACAGGGTCCGGTGAAAAACTGTTTTTT. The encoded protein is CASSRTGSGEKLFF.

This chain joins TRBV5-4 and TRBJ2-3; 11 positions agree with TRBD2. The V and J ends lost 1 base and 4 bases, in that order; junction bases with no gene match: 5. Germline V gene lookup returns CDR1 SGHNT and CDR2 YYREEE (reference sequence). This CDR3 comprises 16 residues. CDR3: CASSLKGLAASDTQYF. The CDR3 coding sequence is TGTGCCAGCAGCTTGAAGGGACTAGCGGCGTCAGATACGCAGTATTTT.

The J gene is TRBJ2-7, the V gene TRBV9; maybe TRBD1 (6 bases). CDR3 length: 13 residues. V lost 4 bases to trimming and J lost 7 bases, with 15 bases between them. Germline values: CDR1 SGDLS, CDR2 YYNGEE. CDR3 DNA sequence: TGTGCCAGCAGCATGGGGACATTCGGTGAGCAGTACTTC. Its translation is CASSMGTFGEQYF.

This chain links TRBV19 with TRBJ2-3; tentative D call: TRBD2 (8 bases). V was trimmed by 4 bases and J by 6 bases, leaving 20 bases between them. Germline values: CDR1 LNHDA, CDR2 SQIVND (reference sequence). This CDR3 region has 16 residues. The CDR3 nucleotides read TGTGCCAGTAGTAGCCCAGGACTAGCAGGGGGGGATACGCAGTATTTT. It yields the protein CASSSPGLAGGDTQYF.

The chain has TRBV7-9 and TRBJ2-3; the D is unclear. The CDR3 has 14 residues. Per the germline V gene, CDR1 is SEHNR and CDR2 is FQNEAQ (reference sequence). V dropped 3 bases and J dropped 0 bases, with 7 bases sitting between them. The CDR3 DNA follows: TGTGCCAGCAGCTTTAGTTCTAGCACAGATACGCAGTATTTT. Residues: CASSFSSSTDTQYF.

The rearrangement links TRBV7-8 to TRBJ1-6, with D tentatively TRBD1 (5 bases). Trimming took off 0 bases at V and 0 bases at J, with 18 bases between the two ends. In germline, CDR1 is SGHVS, CDR2 FQNEAQ. This CDR3 is 20 amino acids long. The CDR3 DNA sequence: TGTGCCAGCAGCTTAGCTGGGTCAGGGCCCTGGAGCTCCTATAATTCACCCCTCCACTTT. Translating it yields CASSLAGSGPWSSYNSPLHF. The full variable domain, with the rest looked up from reference TRBV7-8 and TRBJ1-6, is GAGVSQSPRYKVAKRGQDVALRCDPISGHVSLFWYQQALGQGPEFLTYFQNEAQLDKSGLPSDRFFAERPEGSVSTLKIQRTQQEDSAVYLCASSLAGSGPWSSYNSPLHFGNGTRLTVT.

The chain uses TRBV5-4 and TRBJ2-4; 7 bases are shared with TRBD1. The CDR3 extends over 15 amino acids. Germline V CDR1 and CDR2: SGHNT, YYREEE (reference sequence). V shed 3 bases and J 5 bases; nucleotides not matched to a gene: 8. The CDR3: CASSSRGLNQNIQYF. In DNA, the CDR3 is TGTGCCAGCAGCTCGAGGGGGCTCAACCAAAACATTCAGTACTTC.

The chain joins TRBV5-1 to TRBJ1-2; a possible D gene is TRBD1 (6 bases). Looked up from germline, CDR1 is SGHRS and CDR2 is YFSETQ. Trimming took 1 base from V and 6 from J, leaving 25 bases between them. The CDR3 extends over 18 amino acids. CDR3 in DNA: TGCGCCAGCAGCTTGATCGTTCCAAGGGTCAGGGGTTGGGATGGCTACACCTTC. Its protein is CASSLIVPRVRGWDGYTF.

The chain carries TRBV6-5 and TRBJ1-5; 7 nucleotides match TRBD1. CDR1 MNHEY and CDR2 SVGAGI come from the germline V gene. V shed 6 bases, J shed 1 base, and the junction held 3 bases outside the gene matches. The CDR3 loop spans 14 amino acids. CDR3 loop: CASRAQGSNQPQHF. CDR3 DNA sequence: TGTGCCAGCAGAGCACAGGGGAGCAATCAGCCCCAGCATTTT.

V gene TRBV11-2 combines with J gene TRBJ2-2, with TRBD1 as a possible D gene (5 bases). The ends were cut back, 5 bases at V and 4 bases at J, with 14 bases in the middle. Germline V lookup: CDR1 SGHAT, CDR2 FQNNGV. The CDR3 runs 15 residues. CDR3 in amino acids: CASSHYRSSTGELFF. CDR3 coding DNA: TGTGCCAGCAGCCACTACAGGTCGAGCACCGGGGAGCTGTTTTTT.

This chain links TRBV5-1 with TRBJ2-7; no firm D call. The V gene's germline CDR1 is SGHRS and CDR2 YFSETQ. The germline V and J ends were trimmed by 5 bases and 0 bases, with 12 bases remaining between them. CDR3 size: 14 residues. DNA of the CDR3: TGCGCCAGCAGTACCGGGTTGAGCTCCTACGAGCAGTACTTC. Translating it yields CASSTGLSSYEQYF.

The rearrangement joins TRBV5-8 to TRBJ2-1, with TRBD1 identical over 8 bases. The CDR3 runs 12 residues. Unmatched junction bases numbered 2, after V lost 5 bases and J lost 7 bases. Germline loops: CDR1 SGHTS, CDR2 YDEGEE. The CDR3 loop reads CASSRQGNEQFF. The CDR3 coding sequence is TGTGCCAGCAGTAGACAGGGGAATGAGCAGTTCTTC.

This clone occurred once. Here the CDR3 reads CASTLDQGPSEAFF. The CDR3 bases are TGCGCCAGCACTCTGGATCAGGGCCCTTCTGAAGCTTTCTTT. The chain employs TRBV5-1 and TRBJ1-1; the D gene is possibly TRBD1 (5 bases). The CDR3 totals 14 residues. The V gene's germline CDR1 is SGHRS and CDR2 YFSETQ. Trimming cost V 6 bases and J 6 bases, with 18 bases left between them.

V gene TRBV24-1 combines with J gene TRBJ2-5, with 9 bases lining up with TRBD2. Germline loops: CDR1 KGHDR, CDR2 SFDVKD. The CDR3 has 17 residues. The V and J ends lost 1 base and 5 bases, in that order; junction bases with no gene match: 10. CDR3: CATSDFWGSGGRETQYF. The CDR3 DNA reads TGTGCCACCAGTGATTTCTGGGGTAGCGGGGGACGGGAGACCCAGTACTTC.